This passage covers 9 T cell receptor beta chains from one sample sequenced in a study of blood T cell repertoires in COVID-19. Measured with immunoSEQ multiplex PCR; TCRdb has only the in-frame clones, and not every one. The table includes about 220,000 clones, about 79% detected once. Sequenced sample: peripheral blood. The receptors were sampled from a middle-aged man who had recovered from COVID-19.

CDR3 bases: TGTGCCAGCTCACCGAGCCCGGGAGAGACCCAGTACTTC. It encodes CASSPSPGETQYF. The V call is TRBV18, the J call TRBJ2-5; D uncertain. CDR1 is KGHSH, CDR2 LQKENI, per germline. This CDR3 contains 13 residues. Deletions cut 3 bases from V and 4 bases from J, with 9 bases between.

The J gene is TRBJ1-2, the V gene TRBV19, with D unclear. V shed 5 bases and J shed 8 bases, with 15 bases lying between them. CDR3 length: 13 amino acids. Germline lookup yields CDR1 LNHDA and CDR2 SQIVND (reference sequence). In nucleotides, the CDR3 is TGTGCCAGTAGTCCCCGGGGTCTCTTCGGCTACACCTTC. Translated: CASSPRGLFGYTF.

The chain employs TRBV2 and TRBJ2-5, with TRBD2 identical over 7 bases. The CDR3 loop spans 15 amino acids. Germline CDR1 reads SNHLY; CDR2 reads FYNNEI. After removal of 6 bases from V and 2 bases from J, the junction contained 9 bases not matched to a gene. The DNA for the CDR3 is TGTGCCAGCAGCAGGCCCTCAGCGGGACAAGAGACCCAGTACTTC. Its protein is CASSRPSAGQETQYF.

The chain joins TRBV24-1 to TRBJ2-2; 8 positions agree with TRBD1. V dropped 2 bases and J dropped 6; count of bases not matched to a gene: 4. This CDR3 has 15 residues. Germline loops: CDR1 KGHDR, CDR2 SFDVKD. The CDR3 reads CATSDYGQGAGELFF. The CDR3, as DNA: TGTGCCACCAGTGATTATGGACAGGGTGCCGGGGAGCTGTTTTTT.

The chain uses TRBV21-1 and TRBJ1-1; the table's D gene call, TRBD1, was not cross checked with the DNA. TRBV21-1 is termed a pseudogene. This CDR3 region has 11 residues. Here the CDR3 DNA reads TGTGCCAGCGCGACAGGGGGTGAAGCTTTCTTT. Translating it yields CASATGGEAFF.

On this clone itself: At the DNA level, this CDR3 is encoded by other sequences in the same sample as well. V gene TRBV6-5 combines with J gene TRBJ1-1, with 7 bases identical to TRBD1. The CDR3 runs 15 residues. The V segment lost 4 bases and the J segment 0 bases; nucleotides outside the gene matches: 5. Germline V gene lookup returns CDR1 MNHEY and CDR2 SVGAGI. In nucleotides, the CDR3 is TGTGCCAGCAGTTGGACAGGAGGAATGAACACTGAAGCTTTCTTT. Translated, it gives CASSWTGGMNTEAFF.

Here the CDR3 reads CASSPGTGGDEKLFF. The CDR3 DNA sequence: TGCGCCAGCAGCCCGGGGACAGGGGGAGATGAAAAACTGTTTTTT. This rearrangement joins TRBV5-1 to TRBJ1-4; 11 nucleotides line up with TRBD1. Germline trimming cut 4 bases from V and 6 bases from J; bases unmatched to any gene: 5. The CDR3 spans 15 residues. CDR1 is SGHRS, CDR2 YFSETQ, per germline. Together with reference TRBV5-1 and TRBJ1-4, the CDR3 gives the full variable domain: KAGVTQTPRYLIKTRGQQVTLSCSPISGHRSVSWYQQTPGQGLQFLFEYFSETQRNKGNFPGRFSGRQFSNSRSEMNVSTLELGDSALYLCASSPGTGGDEKLFFGSGTQLSVL.

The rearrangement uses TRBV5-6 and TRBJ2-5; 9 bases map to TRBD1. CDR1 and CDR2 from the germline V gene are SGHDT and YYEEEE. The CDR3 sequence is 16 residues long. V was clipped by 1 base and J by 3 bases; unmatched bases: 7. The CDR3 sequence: CASSLPGQGKEETQYF. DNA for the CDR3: TGTGCCAGCAGCTTGCCAGGACAGGGGAAAGAAGAGACCCAGTACTTC.

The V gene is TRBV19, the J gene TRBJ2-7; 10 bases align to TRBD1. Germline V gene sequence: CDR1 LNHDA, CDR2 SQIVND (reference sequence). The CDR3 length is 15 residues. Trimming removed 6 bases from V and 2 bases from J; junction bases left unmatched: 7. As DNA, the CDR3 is TGTGCCAGTAGCTACCCCGGGACAGGGGCCTACGAGCAGTACTTC. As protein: CASSYPGTGAYEQYF.